These T cell receptor beta chains were read from a single sample in a study of regulatory T cells in long-lasting Graves disease. A single record per CDR3 protein comes from TCRdb applying MiXCR to the multiplex PCR reads. The data show around 400,000 distinct CDR3 sequences, 21% seen once. The source material was peripheral blood mononuclear cells (PBMCs), sampled when the disease was refractory, from a patient treated with antithyroid drugs. Every receptor here comes from a female donor with Graves disease. CDR3s include the opening cysteine and the closing phenylalanine or tryptophan. A D gene is named only where the DNA matches it firmly. Clone size is shown for a subset of rows, as once, few, many or a class of expanded clone.

. TRBJ2-1 TRBV19 TRBD2 CASSIAGTSNEQFF TGTGCCAGTAGTATAGCTGGGACTAGTAATGAGCAGTTCTTC
once TRBJ2-1 TRBV3-1 TRBD2 CASSQEAGGGGEQFF TGTGCCAGCAGCCAAGAAGCGGGGGGGGGAGGCGAGCAGTTCTTC
few TRBJ2-5 TRBV4-2 . CASSQVKGGETQYF TGTGCCAGCAGCCAAGTGAAGGGTGGAGAGACCCAGTACTTC
many TRBJ1-2 TRBV29-1 . CSVVSNYGYTF TGCAGCGTTGTCAGCAACTATGGCTACACCTTC
few TRBJ2-1 TRBV18 . CASSHSFYNEQFF TGTGCCAGCTCACATTCCTTCTACAATGAGCAGTTCTTC
. TRBJ2-1 TRBV28 TRBD1 CASSKDRSSYNEQFF TGTGCCAGCAGCAAGGACAGGAGCTCCTACAATGAGCAGTTCTTC
many TRBJ2-7 TRBV6-2/TRBV6-3 . CASSWRPSSHEQYF TGTGCCAGCAGTTGGCGTCCCAGTTCCCACGAGCAGTACTTC
many TRBJ2-7 TRBV28 . CASSVRGNVYEQYF TGTGCCAGCAGTGTTAGGGGCAATGTCTACGAGCAGTACTTC
. TRBJ2-1 TRBV20-1 TRBD2 CSAGAASGDLNEQFF TGCAGTGCCGGAGCGGCTAGCGGGGACCTCAATGAGCAGTTCTTC
. TRBJ1-1 TRBV29-1 TRBD1 CSVGPGGRGTEAFF TGCAGCGTTGGTCCAGGGGGCAGGGGCACTGAAGCTTTCTTT
many TRBJ2-7 TRBV7-9 . CASSSGTDVSYEQYF TGTGCCAGCAGTTCCGGGACGGACGTCTCCTACGAGCAGTACTTC
. TRBJ2-7 TRBV20-1 TRBD2 CSARDLGLAGVGYEQYF TGCAGTGCTAGAGATTTGGGACTAGCGGGAGTGGGGTACGAGCAGTACTTC
. TRBJ2-7 TRBV19 TRBD2 CASSLTSGSWEQYF TGTGCCAGTAGTTTGACTAGCGGGAGTTGGGAGCAGTACTTC
. TRBJ1-6 TRBV28 . CATAGVFGNSPLHF TGTGCCACCGCGGGGGTTTTTGGGAATTCACCCCTCCACTTT
many TRBJ2-7 TRBV15 . CATSRAGQGEQYF TGTGCCACCAGCAGAGCAGGCCAGGGAGAGCAGTACTTC
. TRBJ1-1 TRBV5-1 . CASSLEGSIYTEAFF TGCGCCAGCAGCTTGGAGGGAAGTATATACACTGAAGCTTTCTTT
many TRBJ2-6 TRBV29-1 . CSVEARSGANVLTF TGCAGCGTTGAGGCCCGCTCTGGGGCCAACGTCCTGACTTTC
. TRBJ2-1 TRBV7-3 TRBD2 CASSPGTSNNNEQFF TGTGCCAGCAGCCCCGGGACTAGCAACAACAATGAGCAGTTCTTC
few TRBJ1-5 TRBV18 . CASSPHDGQPQHF TGTGCCAGCTCACCGCACGATGGTCAGCCCCAGCATTTT
. TRBJ1-3 TRBV5-4 . CASSLDQTSSGNTIYF TGTGCCAGCAGCTTGGATCAGACTAGCTCTGGAAACACCATATATTTT
many TRBJ2-7 TRBV7-2 . CASSLDSSYEQYF TGTGCCAGCAGTCTCGACAGTTCCTACGAGCAGTACTTC
many TRBJ2-5 TRBV29-1 . CSVDRFQETQYF TGCAGCGTTGACAGGTTCCAAGAGACCCAGTACTTC
. TRBJ2-7 TRBV10-3 TRBD1 CAISPIMPGQGPEQYF TGTGCCATCAGTCCCATTATGCCGGGACAGGGCCCCGAGCAGTACTTC
many TRBJ2-5 TRBV25-1 . CASSDLGGQGKTQYF TGTGCCAGCAGTGACCTCGGCGGTCAGGGAAAGACCCAGTACTTC
many TRBJ2-5 TRBV15 . CATSSRQGGGIQETQYF TGTGCCACCAGCAGCCGACAGGGCGGGGGGATCCAAGAGACCCAGTACTTC
many TRBJ2-7 TRBV28 . CAHGKPAVPEQYF TGTGCCCATGGGAAACCCGCAGTACCCGAGCAGTACTTC